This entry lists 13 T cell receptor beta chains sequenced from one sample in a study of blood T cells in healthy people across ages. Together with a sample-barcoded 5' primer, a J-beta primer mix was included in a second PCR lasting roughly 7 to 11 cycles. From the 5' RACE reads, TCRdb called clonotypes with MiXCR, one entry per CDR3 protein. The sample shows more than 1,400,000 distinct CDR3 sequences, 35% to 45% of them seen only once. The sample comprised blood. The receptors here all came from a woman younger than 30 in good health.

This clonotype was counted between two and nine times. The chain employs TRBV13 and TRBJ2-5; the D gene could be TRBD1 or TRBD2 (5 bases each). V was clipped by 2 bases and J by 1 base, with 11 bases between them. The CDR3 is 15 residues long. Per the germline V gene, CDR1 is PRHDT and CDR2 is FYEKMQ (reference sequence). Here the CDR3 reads CASSLTQGVQETQYF. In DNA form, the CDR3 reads TGTGCCAGCAGCTTAACCCAGGGAGTCCAAGAGACCCAGTACTTC.

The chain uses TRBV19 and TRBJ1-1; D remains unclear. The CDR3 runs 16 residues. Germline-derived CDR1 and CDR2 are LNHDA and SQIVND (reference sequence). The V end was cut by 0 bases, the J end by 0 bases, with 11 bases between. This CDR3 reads CASSIDPPPLNTEAFF. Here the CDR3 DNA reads TGTGCCAGTAGTATAGACCCACCACCTTTGAACACTGAAGCTTTCTTT.

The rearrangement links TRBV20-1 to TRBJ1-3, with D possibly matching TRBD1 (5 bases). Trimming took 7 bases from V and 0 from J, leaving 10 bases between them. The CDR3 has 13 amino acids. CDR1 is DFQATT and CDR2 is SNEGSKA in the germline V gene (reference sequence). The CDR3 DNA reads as TGCAGTGTTGGCGGGACCTCTGGAAACACCATATATTTT. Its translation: CSVGGTSGNTIYF.

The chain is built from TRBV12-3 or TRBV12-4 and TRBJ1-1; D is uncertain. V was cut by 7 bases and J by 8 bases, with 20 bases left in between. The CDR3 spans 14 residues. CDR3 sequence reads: CASTTSSGVGEAFF. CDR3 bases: TGTGCCAGCACGACCTCATCCGGCGTTGGGGAAGCTTTCTTT.

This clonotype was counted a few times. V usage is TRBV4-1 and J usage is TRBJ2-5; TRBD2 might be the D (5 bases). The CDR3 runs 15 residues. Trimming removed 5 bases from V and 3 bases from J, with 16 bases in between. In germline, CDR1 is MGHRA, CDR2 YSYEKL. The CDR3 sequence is CASSSREGGKETQYF. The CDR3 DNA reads TGCGCCAGCAGCTCCCGGGAAGGCGGCAAAGAGACCCAGTACTTC.

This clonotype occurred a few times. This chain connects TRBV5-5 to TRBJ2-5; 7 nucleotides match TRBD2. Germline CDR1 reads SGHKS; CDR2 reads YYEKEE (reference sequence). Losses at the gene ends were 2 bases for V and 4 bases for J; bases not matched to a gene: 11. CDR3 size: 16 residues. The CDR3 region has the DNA TGTGCCAGCAGCTTAGGAGCTAGCGGTGGAGGAGAGACCCAGTACTTC. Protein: CASSLGASGGGETQYF.

The CDR3 nucleotides read TGTGCCAGCATCCCACGCGGGGGCACAGATACGCAGTATTTT. Amino acid sequence: CASIPRGGTDTQYF. The chain employs TRBV6-5 and TRBJ2-3; TRBD2 is a possible D gene (6 bases). There are 14 residues in the CDR3. The ends were cut back, 7 bases at V and 1 base at J, with 12 bases in the middle. Germline V gene sequence: CDR1 MNHEY, CDR2 SVGAGI.

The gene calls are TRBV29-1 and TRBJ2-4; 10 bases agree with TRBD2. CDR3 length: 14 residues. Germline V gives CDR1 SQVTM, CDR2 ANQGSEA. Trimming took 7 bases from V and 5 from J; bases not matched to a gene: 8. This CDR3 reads CSARGLAGENIQYF. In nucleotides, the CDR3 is TGCAGCGCCAGAGGGCTAGCGGGGGAAAACATTCAGTACTTC.

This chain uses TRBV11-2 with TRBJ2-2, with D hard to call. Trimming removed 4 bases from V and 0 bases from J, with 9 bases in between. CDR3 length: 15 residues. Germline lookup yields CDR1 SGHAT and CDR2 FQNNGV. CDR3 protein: CASSSTPPNTGELFF. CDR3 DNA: TGTGCCAGCAGCTCCACCCCTCCGAACACCGGGGAGCTGTTTTTT.

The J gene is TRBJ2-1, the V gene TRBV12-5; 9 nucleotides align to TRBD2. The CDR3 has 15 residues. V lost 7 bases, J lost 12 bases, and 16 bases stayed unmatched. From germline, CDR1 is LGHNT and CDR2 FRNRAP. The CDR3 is CASAPPGLARTAQFF. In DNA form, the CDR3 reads TGTGCTAGTGCCCCACCGGGACTAGCCCGGACGGCGCAGTTCTTC. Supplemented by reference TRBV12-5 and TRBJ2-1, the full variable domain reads DARVTQTPRHKVTEMGQEVTMRCQPILGHNTVFWYRQTMMQGLELLAYFRNRAPLDDSGMPKDRFSAEMPDATLATLKIQPSEPRDSAVYFCASAPPGLARTAQFFGPGTRLTVL.

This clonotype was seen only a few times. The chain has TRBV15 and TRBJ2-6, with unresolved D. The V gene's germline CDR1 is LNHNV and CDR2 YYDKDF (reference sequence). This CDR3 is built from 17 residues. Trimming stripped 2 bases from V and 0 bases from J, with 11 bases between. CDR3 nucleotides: TGTGCCACCAGCAGACTCCACCCGAGCTCTGGGGCCAACGTCCTGACTTTC. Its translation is CATSRLHPSSGANVLTF.

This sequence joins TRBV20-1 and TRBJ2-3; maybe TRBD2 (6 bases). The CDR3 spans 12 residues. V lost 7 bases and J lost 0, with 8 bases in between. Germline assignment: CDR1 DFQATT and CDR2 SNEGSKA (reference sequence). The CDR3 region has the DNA TGCAGTGTGCGGGGAAGCACAGATACGCAGTATTTT. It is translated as CSVRGSTDTQYF.

This CDR3 reads CASSQAGSISENYGYTF. For the CDR3, the DNA is TGTGCCAGCAGCCAAGCGGGCAGCATAAGTGAAAACTATGGCTACACCTTC. The chain carries TRBV3-1 and TRBJ1-2; D is uncertain. This CDR3 is 17 amino acids long. The germline gives CDR1 LGHDT, CDR2 YNNKEL (reference sequence). Trimming removed 1 base from V and 2 bases from J, with 17 bases in between. Combining the CDR3 with reference TRBV3-1 and TRBJ1-2 gives the whole variable domain DTAVSQTPKYLVTQMGNDKSIKCEQNLGHDTMYWYKQDSKKFLKIMFSYNNKELIINETVPNRFSPKSPDKAHLNLHINSLELGDSAVYFCASSQAGSISENYGYTFGSGTRLTVV.